This T cell receptor (beta chain) appears in the sequencing data of a study of T cells in tuberculosis. Trimming at V came to 4 bases and at J to 3 bases, leaving 12 bases not matched to a gene. Germline V gene lookup returns CDR1 ENHRY and CDR2 SYGVKD. The CDR3 covers 17 residues. The data were produced by immunoSEQ multiplex PCR, yet TCRdb's version contains in-frame clones alone and is incomplete. Of 37,000 or so clones listed, 94% are singletons. Specimen: PBMCs. The chain combines TRBV10-3 with TRBJ1-2, with 9 bases identical to TRBD1. The sequence derives from a donor under 30 with latent tuberculosis or without tuberculosis infection. Some clones in this sample may be carry-over from other donors' samples. The CDR3 DNA reads TGTGCCATCAGTGGGGGTACAGGGGGCAAACCCGACTATGGCTACACCTTC. It encodes CAISGGTGGKPDYGYTF.